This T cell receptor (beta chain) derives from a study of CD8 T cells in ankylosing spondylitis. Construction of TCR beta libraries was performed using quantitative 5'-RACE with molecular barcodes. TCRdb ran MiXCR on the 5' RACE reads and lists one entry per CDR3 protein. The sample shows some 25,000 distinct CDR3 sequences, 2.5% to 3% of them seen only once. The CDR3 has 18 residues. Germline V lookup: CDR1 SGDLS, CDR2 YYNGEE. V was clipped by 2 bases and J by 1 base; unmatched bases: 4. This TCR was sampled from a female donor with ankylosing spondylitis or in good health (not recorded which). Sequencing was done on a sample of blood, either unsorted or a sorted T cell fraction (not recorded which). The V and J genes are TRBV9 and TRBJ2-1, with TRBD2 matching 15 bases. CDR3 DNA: TGTGCCAGCAGCGTGGGACTAGCGGGAGGAAGATCCTACAATGAGCAGTTCTTC. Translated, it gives CASSVGLAGGRSYNEQFF.